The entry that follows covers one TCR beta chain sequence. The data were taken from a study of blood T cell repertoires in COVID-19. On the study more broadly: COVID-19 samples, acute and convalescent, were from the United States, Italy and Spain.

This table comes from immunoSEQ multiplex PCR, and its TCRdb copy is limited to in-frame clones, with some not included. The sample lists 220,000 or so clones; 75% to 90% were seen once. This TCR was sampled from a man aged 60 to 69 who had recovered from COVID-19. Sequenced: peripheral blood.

CDR3 residues: CASSLGPGETQYF. The CDR3 DNA reads as TGTGCCAGCAGCTTGGGGCCAGGAGAGACCCAGTACTTC. The rearrangement joins TRBV5-4 to TRBJ2-5; D ambiguous. The germline V gene has CDR1 SGHNT and CDR2 YYREEE (reference sequence). V shed 0 bases and J shed 4 bases, with 7 bases lying between them. The CDR3 is 13 amino acids.